Each of the 32 T cell receptor beta chains below was sequenced from the same sample in a study of blood T cell repertoires in COVID-19. Sequencing was performed with immunoSEQ multiplex PCR; in TCRdb, only in-frame clones are kept and a portion is missing. The sample comprises under 200,000 clones, approximately 86% of which are singletons, and 2.5% rests with the top ten. Sequences were obtained from peripheral blood. The receptors were gathered from a woman over 75 with COVID-19, enrolled during active disease.

The chain is built from TRBV6-5 and TRBJ1-6; unclear D gene. Deletions cut 4 bases from V and 5 bases from J, with 6 bases between. From germline, CDR1 is MNHEY and CDR2 SVGAGI. The length of the CDR3 is 13 residues. Written as DNA, the CDR3 is TGTGCCAGCAGTTTCACAAATAATTCACCCCTCCACTTT. Its protein is CASSFTNNSPLHF.

The chain has TRBV18 and TRBJ1-1, with no clear D. Trimming left V 3 bases short and J 9 bases short, with 17 bases between. There are 14 residues in the CDR3. CDR1 KGHSH and CDR2 LQKENI come from the germline V gene. CDR3 DNA: TGTGCCAGCTCACCCGCTTTAGGCAGCGGACAAGCTTTCTTT. Protein product: CASSPALGSGQAFF.

The chain joins TRBV5-5 to TRBJ1-4; TRBD1 might be the D (6 bases). Looked up from germline, CDR1 is SGHKS and CDR2 is YYEKEE (reference sequence). CDR3 length: 15 residues. With 6 bases removed from V and 8 bases from J, the gap between germline ends came to 20 bases. This CDR3 reads CASNLEFSGGEKLFF. CDR3 DNA sequence: TGTGCCAGCAATCTGGAATTCTCTGGGGGCGAAAAACTGTTTTTT.

The V call is TRBV25-1, the J call TRBJ1-6; no definite D call. Germline CDR1 is MGHDK and CDR2 is SYGVNS. The CDR3 has 14 amino acids. Trimming pared 8 bases from V and 8 bases from J, leaving 16 bases between. For the CDR3, the DNA is TGTGCCAGCCGTAAGAGTGTGAAAGATTCACCCCTCCACTTT. It is translated as CASRKSVKDSPLHF.

The chain combines TRBV7-8 with TRBJ2-1, with 8 positions matching TRBD2. CDR3 length equals 15 residues. Germline CDR1 SGHVS, CDR2 FQNEAQ. The trim removed 6 bases at V and 4 bases at J, leaving 8 bases unmatched. The CDR3 reads CASRSSSGLYNEQFF. The CDR3 DNA reads TGTGCCAGCAGGTCGTCTAGCGGGCTTTACAATGAGCAGTTCTTC. Based on the CDR3 plus reference TRBV7-8 and TRBJ2-1, the full variable domain is GAGVSQSPRYKVAKRGQDVALRCDPISGHVSLFWYQQALGQGPEFLTYFQNEAQLDKSGLPSDRFFAERPEGSVSTLKIQRTQQEDSAVYLCASRSSSGLYNEQFFGPGTRLTVL.

V is TRBV12-5 and J is TRBJ2-1; 12 bases map to TRBD2. Trimming took 1 base from V and 12 from J; bases not matched to a gene: 4. This CDR3 contains 14 residues. Germline assignment: CDR1 LGHNT and CDR2 FRNRAP. The CDR3 here is CASGLDTGLAGQFF. Here the CDR3 DNA reads TGTGCTAGTGGTTTGGACACGGGACTAGCGGGGCAGTTCTTC.

The chain uses TRBV7-3 and TRBJ2-7; 7 bases map to TRBD2. Germline CDR1 reads SGHTA; CDR2 reads FQGTGA. V shed 5 bases and J 7 bases; nucleotides not matched to a gene: 8. This CDR3 region has 13 residues. CDR3 loop: CASSIIGGGEQYF. CDR3 DNA sequence: TGTGCCAGCAGCATCATCGGGGGAGGGGAGCAGTACTTC.

The J gene is TRBJ2-1, the V gene TRBV25-1; D unresolved. The CDR3 is 13 amino acids. Germline V gives CDR1 MGHDK, CDR2 SYGVNS. V lost 3 bases to trimming and J lost 8 bases, with 11 bases between them. The CDR3 sequence: CASSDYSSYEQFF. In nucleotides, the CDR3 is TGTGCCAGCAGTGATTATAGTTCCTATGAGCAGTTCTTC. Filled out from reference TRBV25-1 and TRBJ2-1, the complete variable domain reads EADIYQTPRYLVIGTGKKITLECSQTMGHDKMYWYQQDPGMELHLIHYSYGVNSTEKGDLSSESTVSRIRTEHFPLTLESARPSHTSQYLCASSDYSSYEQFFGPGTRLTVL.

V usage is TRBV28 and J usage is TRBJ1-4, with D hard to call. Between the trimmed V and J ends, which lost 2 bases and 8 bases, there was a span of 6 bases. From germline, CDR1 is MDHEN and CDR2 SYDVKM. CDR3 length: 12 amino acids. The DNA of the CDR3 is TGTGCCAGCAGTTTAAACGGGGAAAAACTGTTTTTT. This sequence encodes CASSLNGEKLFF.

The chain couples TRBV5-1 to TRBJ2-3; TRBD2 is a possible D gene (5 bases). This CDR3 has 14 amino acids. With 3 bases removed from V and 0 bases from J, the gap between germline ends came to 8 bases. In germline, CDR1 is SGHRS, CDR2 YFSETQ. CDR3 sequence: CASSSGGSTDTQYF. The CDR3 bases are TGCGCCAGCAGCTCGGGCGGGAGCACAGATACGCAGTATTTT.

In this sample, this clone turned up a few times. The V gene is TRBV3-1 (or the pseudogene TRBV3-2), the J gene TRBJ1-2; D not resolved. Germline V lookup: CDR1 LGHDT, CDR2 YNNKEL (reference sequence). The CDR3 spans 15 residues. V dropped 1 base and J dropped 4 bases, with 13 bases sitting between them. The CDR3 reads CASSQAQKRPYGYTF. The CDR3 DNA sequence: TGTGCCAGCAGCCAAGCGCAGAAGCGGCCCTATGGCTACACCTTC.

J is TRBJ1-5 and V is TRBV2; D unclear. Germline CDR1 reads SNHLY; CDR2 reads FYNNEI. The V end lost 2 bases, the J end lost 0 bases, and 8 bases lay between the germline ends. The CDR3 has 15 residues. CDR3 DNA sequence: TGTGCCAGCAGTGAAATGCGGGGTAGCAATCAGCCCCAGCATTTT. This gives the protein CASSEMRGSNQPQHF.

The rearrangement uses TRBV6-6 and TRBJ2-3, with D uncertain. Germline values: CDR1 MNHNY, CDR2 SVGAGI (reference sequence). Trimming pared 0 bases from V and 5 bases from J, leaving 9 bases between. The CDR3 runs to 14 residues. CDR3 sequence reads: CASSYSLVGDTQYF. The CDR3 bases are TGTGCCAGCAGTTACTCCCTAGTGGGAGATACGCAGTATTTT.

The chain employs TRBV5-4 and TRBJ1-2; tentatively, D is TRBD1 (5 bases). The CDR3 totals 13 residues. Germline-derived CDR1 and CDR2 are SGHNT and YYREEE (reference sequence). With 1 base removed from V and 4 bases from J, the gap between germline ends came to 8 bases. The CDR3 DNA reads TGTGCCAGCAGCTTGCAGGGATCCTATGGCTACACCTTC. Protein sequence: CASSLQGSYGYTF. The variable domain in full, completed from reference TRBV5-4 and TRBJ1-2, reads ETGVTQSPTHLIKTRGQQVTLRCSSQSGHNTVSWYQQALGQGPQFIFQYYREEENGRGNFPPRFSGLQFPNYSSELNVNALELDDSALYLCASSLQGSYGYTFGSGTRLTVV.

This clone was observed at least ten times. The chain uses TRBV19 and TRBJ2-1; TRBD2 aligns across 7 bases. V shed 5 bases and J 5 bases; nucleotides not matched to a gene: 6. Looked up from germline, CDR1 is LNHDA and CDR2 is SQIVND (reference sequence). The CDR3 is made up of 14 amino acids. The CDR3 nucleotides read TGTGCCAGTAGTGCTCTGACTAGCCACAATGAGCAGTTCTTC. It yields the protein CASSALTSHNEQFF.

The CDR3 loop reads CASSPGQGFRQPQHF. CDR3 DNA: TGTGCCAGTAGCCCGGGCCAGGGTTTCCGTCAGCCCCAGCATTTT. This chain connects TRBV19 to TRBJ1-5; a possible D gene is TRBD1 (5 bases). With 6 bases removed from V and 6 bases from J, the gap between germline ends came to 18 bases. The CDR3 contains 15 residues. Germline V gives CDR1 LNHDA, CDR2 SQIVND (reference sequence).

The CDR3: CASSQSTSGLDGELFF. DNA for the CDR3: TGCGCCAGCAGCCAAAGTACTAGCGGGCTTGACGGGGAGCTGTTTTTT. The V and J genes are TRBV4-1 and TRBJ2-2; TRBD2 aligns across 9 bases. This CDR3 region has 16 residues. The J segment lost 7 bases and the V segment lost 2 bases, leaving 8 bases of the junction unmatched. Per germline, CDR1 MGHRA and CDR2 YSYEKL.

This chain uses TRBV11-3 with TRBJ2-7; tentative D call: TRBD1 (5 bases). Germline-derived CDR1 and CDR2 are SGHNT and YENEEA. Trimming cost V 5 bases and J 5 bases, with 16 bases left between them. The CDR3 is 14 amino acids. As DNA, the CDR3 is TGTGCCAGCAGCCTCTGGGGCGCGAGCAACGAGCAGTACTTC. Amino acid sequence: CASSLWGASNEQYF. Supplemented by reference TRBV11-3 and TRBJ2-7, the full variable domain reads EAGVVQSPRYKIIEKKQPVAFWCNPISGHNTLYWYLQNLGQGPELLIRYENEEAVDDSQLPKDRFSAERLKGVDSTLKIQPAELGDSAVYLCASSLWGASNEQYFGPGTRLTVT.

The V gene is TRBV20-1, the J gene TRBJ2-1; D is possibly TRBD2 (5 bases). CDR3 length: 17 residues. From germline, CDR1 is DFQATT and CDR2 SNEGSKA (reference sequence). V lost 3 bases, J lost 0 bases, and 18 bases lay in between. The CDR3 nucleotides are TGCAGTGCTAGTCGTCGAGGACTGATGAGCTCCTACAATGAGCAGTTCTTC. This encodes CSASRRGLMSSYNEQFF.

The chain links TRBV18 to TRBJ1-3, with D hard to call. This CDR3 is 15 amino acids long. Germline-derived CDR1 and CDR2 are KGHSH and LQKENI. V was trimmed by 1 base and J by 4 bases, leaving 11 bases between them. The CDR3: CASSPLETRGNTIYF. The CDR3 DNA reads TGTGCCAGCTCACCACTGGAAACGAGGGGAAACACCATATATTTT.

The CDR3 DNA follows: TGTGCCAGCAGCCAGGGACTAGGATCCGAGCAGTACTTC. Protein sequence: CASSQGLGSEQYF. The rearrangement uses TRBV4-2 and TRBJ2-7; 8 positions agree with TRBD2. The CDR3 is 13 amino acids. V trimming: 3 bases; J trimming: 6 bases; junction bases outside the gene matches: 4. Germline loops: CDR1 LGHNA, CDR2 YNFKEQ.

This clone has just one count. The chain employs TRBV19 and TRBJ2-5, with 7 bases matching TRBD1. Germline lookup yields CDR1 LNHDA and CDR2 SQIVND (reference sequence). The CDR3 loop spans 14 amino acids. After removal of 5 bases from V and 1 base from J, the junction contained 4 bases not matched to a gene. The CDR3 spells CASSPTGVQETQYF. CDR3 bases: TGTGCCAGTAGTCCAACAGGGGTCCAAGAGACCCAGTACTTC.

The rearrangement uses TRBV6-5 and TRBJ1-1; D call uncertain. Between the trimmed V and J ends, which lost 2 bases and 4 bases, there was a span of 14 bases. The CDR3 covers 15 residues. CDR1 and CDR2 from the germline V gene are MNHEY and SVGAGI. CDR3 loop: CASSYGSVAATEAFF. CDR3 bases: TGTGCCAGCAGTTACGGCTCAGTGGCGGCCACTGAAGCTTTCTTT.

V usage is TRBV19 and J usage is TRBJ2-5, with 10 bases matching TRBD1. Trimming removed 5 bases from V and 5 bases from J; junction bases left unmatched: 5. Germline V lookup: CDR1 LNHDA, CDR2 SQIVND (reference sequence). The CDR3 extends over 14 amino acids. The DNA of the CDR3 is TGTGCCAGTAGTGTGACAGGGGGCAGGGAGACCCAGTACTTC. It specifies CASSVTGGRETQYF.

The chain carries TRBV5-4 and TRBJ2-7; 16 bases agree with TRBD2. The CDR3 covers 14 residues. Trimming at V came to 6 bases and at J to 7 bases, leaving 4 bases not matched to a gene. Germline V gene lookup returns CDR1 SGHNT and CDR2 YYREEE (reference sequence). CDR3 residues: CASTPGLAGGEQYF. The DNA for the CDR3 is TGTGCCAGCACCCCGGGACTAGCGGGAGGGGAGCAGTACTTC.

V gene TRBV21-1 combines with J gene TRBJ1-5; the table's D call TRBD1 went unverified against the DNA. TRBV21-1 is reported as a pseudogene. This CDR3 is built from 19 residues. Here the CDR3 reads CASYGGQGVGLRVNQPQHF. The DNA of the CDR3 is TGTGCCAGCTACGGGGGACAGGGTGTTGGGTTACGGGTTAATCAGCCCCAGCATTTT.

The chain employs TRBV5-1 and TRBJ2-7, with 14 bases lining up with TRBD2. The CDR3 totals 15 residues. Looked up from germline, CDR1 is SGHRS and CDR2 is YFSETQ. The ends lost 4 bases at V and 5 bases at J; junction bases unmatched: 5. The CDR3 bases are TGCGCCAGCAGCCCTCCGGGACTAGCGGGAGACGAGCAGTACTTC. Its protein is CASSPPGLAGDEQYF.

This clone was observed once. This chain joins TRBV12-3 or TRBV12-4 and TRBJ2-1; tentatively, D is TRBD2 (5 bases). The CDR3 covers 12 residues. The V gene lost 2 bases and the J gene lost 7 bases, with 6 bases spanning the gap. CDR3 sequence (DNA): TGTGCCAGCAGTTTATGGGAGAATGAGCAGTTCTTC. Amino acids: CASSLWENEQFF.

This clone has just one count. The chain joins TRBV6-6 to TRBJ2-1, with TRBD2 matching 10 bases. The CDR3 covers 15 residues. Germline V lookup: CDR1 MNHNY, CDR2 SVGAGI (reference sequence). The trim removed 6 bases at V and 4 bases at J, leaving 6 bases unmatched. CDR3 nucleotide sequence: TGTGCCAGCAGCCCCGGACTAGCGGCTTACAATGAGCAGTTCTTC. Its protein product is CASSPGLAAYNEQFF.

The chain carries TRBV6-5 and TRBJ2-7; unclear D gene. Germline assignment: CDR1 MNHEY and CDR2 SVGAGI. Trimming pared 6 bases from V and 0 bases from J, leaving 9 bases between. The CDR3 runs to 13 residues. The CDR3 bases are TGTGCCAGCAGGGGTGGAGTCTCCTACGAGCAGTACTTC. Translated: CASRGGVSYEQYF.

This chain uses TRBV7-9 with TRBJ2-1, with TRBD1 matching 12 bases. Germline trimming cut 4 bases from V and 6 bases from J; bases unmatched to any gene: 10. CDR3 length: 17 residues. The germline V gene has CDR1 SEHNR and CDR2 FQNEAQ (reference sequence). The CDR3 DNA reads TGTGCCAGCAGCTCAAGAACTACGGGACAGGGGGCCAATGAGCAGTTCTTC. This codes for CASSSRTTGQGANEQFF.

The gene calls are TRBV25-1 and TRBJ1-5; 9 nucleotides agree with TRBD1. Germline V gene data show CDR1 as MGHDK and CDR2 as SYGVNS. Trimming removed 7 bases from V and 0 bases from J; junction bases left unmatched: 7. The CDR3 contains 16 residues. CDR3: CASIPGQGPSNQPQHF. The CDR3 region has the DNA TGTGCCAGCATTCCGGGACAGGGACCTAGCAATCAGCCCCAGCATTTT. Full variable domain (rest looked up from reference TRBV25-1 and TRBJ1-5): EADIYQTPRYLVIGTGKKITLECSQTMGHDKMYWYQQDPGMELHLIHYSYGVNSTEKGDLSSESTVSRIRTEHFPLTLESARPSHTSQYLCASIPGQGPSNQPQHFGDGTRLSIL.